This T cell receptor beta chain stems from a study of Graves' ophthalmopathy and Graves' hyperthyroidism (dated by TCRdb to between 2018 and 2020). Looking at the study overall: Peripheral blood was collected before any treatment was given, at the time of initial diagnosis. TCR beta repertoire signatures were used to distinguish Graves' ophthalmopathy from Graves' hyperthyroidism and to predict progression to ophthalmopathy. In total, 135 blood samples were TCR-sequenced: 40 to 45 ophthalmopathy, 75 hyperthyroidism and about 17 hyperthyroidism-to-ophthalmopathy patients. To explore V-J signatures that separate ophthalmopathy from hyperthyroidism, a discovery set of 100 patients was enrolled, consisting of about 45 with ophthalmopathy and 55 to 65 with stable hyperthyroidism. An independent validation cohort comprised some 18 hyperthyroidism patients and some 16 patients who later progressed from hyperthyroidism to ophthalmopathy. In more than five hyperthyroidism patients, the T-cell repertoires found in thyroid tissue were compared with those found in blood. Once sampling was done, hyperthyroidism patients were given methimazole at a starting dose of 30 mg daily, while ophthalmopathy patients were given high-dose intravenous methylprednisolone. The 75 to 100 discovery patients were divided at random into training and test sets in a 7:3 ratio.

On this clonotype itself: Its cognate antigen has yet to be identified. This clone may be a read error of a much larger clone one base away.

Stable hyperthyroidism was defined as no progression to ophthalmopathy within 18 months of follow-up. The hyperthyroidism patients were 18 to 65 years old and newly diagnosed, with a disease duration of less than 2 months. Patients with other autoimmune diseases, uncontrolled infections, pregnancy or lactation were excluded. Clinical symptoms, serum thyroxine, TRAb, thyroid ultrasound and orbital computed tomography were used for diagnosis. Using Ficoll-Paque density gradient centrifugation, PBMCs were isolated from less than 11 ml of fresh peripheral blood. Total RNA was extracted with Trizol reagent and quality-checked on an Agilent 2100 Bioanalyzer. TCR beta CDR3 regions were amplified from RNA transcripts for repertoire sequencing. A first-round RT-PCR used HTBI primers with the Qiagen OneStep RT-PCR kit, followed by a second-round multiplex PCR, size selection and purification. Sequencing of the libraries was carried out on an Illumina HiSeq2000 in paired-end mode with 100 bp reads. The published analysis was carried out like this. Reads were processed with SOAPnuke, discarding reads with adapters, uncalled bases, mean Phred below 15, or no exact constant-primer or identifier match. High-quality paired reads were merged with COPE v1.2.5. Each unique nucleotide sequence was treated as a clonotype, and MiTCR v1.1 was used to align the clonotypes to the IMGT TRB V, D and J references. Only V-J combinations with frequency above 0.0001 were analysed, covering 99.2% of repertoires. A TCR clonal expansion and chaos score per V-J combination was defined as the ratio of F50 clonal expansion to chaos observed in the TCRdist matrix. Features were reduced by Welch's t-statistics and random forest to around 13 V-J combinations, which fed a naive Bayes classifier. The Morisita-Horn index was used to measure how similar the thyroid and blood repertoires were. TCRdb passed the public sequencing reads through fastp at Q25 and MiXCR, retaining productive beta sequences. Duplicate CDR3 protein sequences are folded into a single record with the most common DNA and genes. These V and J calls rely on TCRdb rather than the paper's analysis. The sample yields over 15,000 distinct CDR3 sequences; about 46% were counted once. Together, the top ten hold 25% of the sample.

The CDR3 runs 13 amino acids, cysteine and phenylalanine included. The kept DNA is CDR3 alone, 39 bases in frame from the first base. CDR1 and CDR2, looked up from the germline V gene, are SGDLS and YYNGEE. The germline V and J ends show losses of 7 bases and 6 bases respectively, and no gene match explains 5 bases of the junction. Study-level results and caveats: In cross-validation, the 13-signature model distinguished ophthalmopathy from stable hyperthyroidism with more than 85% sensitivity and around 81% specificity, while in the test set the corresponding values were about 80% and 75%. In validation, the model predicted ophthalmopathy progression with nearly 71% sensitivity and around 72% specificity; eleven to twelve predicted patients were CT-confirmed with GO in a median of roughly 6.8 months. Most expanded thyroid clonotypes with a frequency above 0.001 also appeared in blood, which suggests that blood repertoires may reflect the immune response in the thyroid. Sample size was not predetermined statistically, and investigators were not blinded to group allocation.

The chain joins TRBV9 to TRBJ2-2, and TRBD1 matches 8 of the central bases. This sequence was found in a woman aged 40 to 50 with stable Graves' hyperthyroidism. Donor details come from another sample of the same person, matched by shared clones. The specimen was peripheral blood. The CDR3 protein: CASSLTGAGELFF. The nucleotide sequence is TGTGCCAGCTCCCTGACAGGGGCCGGGGAGCTGTTTTTT.